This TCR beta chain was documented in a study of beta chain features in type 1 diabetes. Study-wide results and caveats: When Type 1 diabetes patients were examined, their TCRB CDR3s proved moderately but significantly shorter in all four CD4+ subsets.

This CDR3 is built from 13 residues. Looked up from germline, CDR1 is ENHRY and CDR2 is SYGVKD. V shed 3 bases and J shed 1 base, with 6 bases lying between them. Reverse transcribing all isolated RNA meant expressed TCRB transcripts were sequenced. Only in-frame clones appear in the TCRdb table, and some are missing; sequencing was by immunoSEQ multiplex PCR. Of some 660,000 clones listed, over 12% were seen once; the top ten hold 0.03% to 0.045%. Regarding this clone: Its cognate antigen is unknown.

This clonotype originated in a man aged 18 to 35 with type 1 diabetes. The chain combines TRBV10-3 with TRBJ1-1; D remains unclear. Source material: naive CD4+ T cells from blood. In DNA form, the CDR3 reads TGTGCCATCAGTGATTGGCAGAACACTGAAGCTTTCTTT. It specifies CAISDWQNTEAFF.